These 5 T cell receptor beta chains share one sample of origin, sequenced in a study of shared clonotypes between healthy human individuals. The data were produced by immunoSEQ multiplex PCR, yet TCRdb's version contains in-frame clones alone and is incomplete. The sample lists 400,000 to 600,000 clones, 70% to 80% occurring once. The sequenced material came from PBMCs. These receptors originate from a woman in her forties in good health. Some clones in this sample may be carry-over from other donors' samples.

This chain joins TRBV7-2 and TRBJ1-1, with D maybe TRBD1 (6 bases). Trimming removed 2 bases at V and 3 bases at J, with 10 bases between. The CDR3 runs to 14 residues. Germline V gives CDR1 SGHTA, CDR2 FQGNSA. For the CDR3, the DNA is TGTGCCAGCAGCTTACGACAGGAAGACACTGAAGCTTTCTTT. It encodes CASSLRQEDTEAFF.

This chain links TRBV6-1 with TRBJ2-1; D assignment may be TRBD1 or TRBD2 (5 bases each). The CDR3 extends over 16 amino acids. V dropped 4 bases and J dropped 5 bases, with 18 bases sitting between them. Germline V gene data show CDR1 as MNHNS and CDR2 as SASEGT. The CDR3 region is CASSAITGTPHNEQFF. CDR3 coding DNA: TGTGCCAGCAGTGCAATTACCGGGACCCCACACAATGAGCAGTTCTTC.

The chain couples TRBV20-1 to TRBJ2-5; the D is unclear. CDR1 is DFQATT and CDR2 is SNEGSKA in the germline V gene (reference sequence). Trimming removed 1 base from V and 5 bases from J, with 5 bases in between. This CDR3 region has 11 residues. The CDR3 here is CSARGAETQYF. The CDR3, as DNA: TGCAGTGCTAGAGGTGCTGAGACCCAGTACTTC.

The chain has TRBV5-4 and TRBJ2-7, with 7 bases lining up with TRBD1. Germline CDR1 and CDR2: SGHNT and YYREEE (reference sequence). J lost 8 bases, V lost 1 base, and 6 bases had no gene match. The CDR3 is 13 amino acids. CDR3 DNA sequence: TGTGCCAGCAGCTTGCGGGGACAGCCCCAGCAGTACTTC. Translating gives CASSLRGQPQQYF.

The CDR3: CAWKRAGNTIYF. The CDR3 bases are TGTGCCTGGAAGAGGGCAGGAAACACCATATATTTT. The chain joins TRBV30 to TRBJ1-3; D not resolved. The germline V gene has CDR1 GTSNPN and CDR2 SVGIG (reference sequence). The CDR3 extends over 12 amino acids. Trimming left V 4 bases short and J 4 bases short, with 8 bases between.